This T cell receptor beta chain is from a study of CD8 T cells in ankylosing spondylitis. A quantitative 5'-RACE method, one with molecular barcodes, was used to make TCR beta libraries. MiXCR, applied by TCRdb to the 5' RACE reads, yields one record per CDR3 protein. The sample lists about 390,000 distinct CDR3 sequences, about a fifth occurring once. General study points: Relatively rare in peripheral blood, disease-linked clones were also CD8+. A TCR beta motif of under 10 highly homologous variants seemed to mark ankylosing spondylitis blood. In ankylosing spondylitis patients, matched synovial fluid reportedly showed significant enrichment of disease-linked clones. Earlier reports found some motif variants in synovial fluid and blood in reactive arthritis.

This clonotype turned up a few times. Its antigen is still unknown. Sequencing was carried out using blood, either unsorted or a sorted T cell fraction (not recorded which). This receptor was taken from a male donor with ankylosing spondylitis.

The CDR3 spells CASSGGGQPNYGYTF. CDR3 in DNA: TGTGCCAGCAGTGGGGGGGGACAGCCTAACTATGGCTACACCTTC. The gene calls are TRBV27 and TRBJ1-2; TRBD1 agrees at 7 bases. The CDR3 extends over 15 amino acids. Germline V gives CDR1 MNHEY, CDR2 SMNVEV (reference sequence). V lost 5 bases to trimming and J lost 0 bases; unmatched junction nucleotides: 6.